A selection of T cell receptor beta chains follows, all from one sample in a study of blood T cell repertoires in COVID-19. The assay was immunoSEQ multiplex PCR, and TCRdb's table has in-frame clones only and misses some. The sample holds more than 120,000 clones, 70% to 90% seen once. The specimen was peripheral blood. Source of these receptors: a human donor in a cohort sampled during active COVID-19. Both conserved end residues are part of each CDR3. D genes are given only for firm matches. Not every row has a clone size; where given, it reads once, few, many or a size class.

j_call,v_call,d_call,clone_size,cdr3_nt,cdr3_aa
TRBJ1-2,TRBV7-9,-,-,TGTGCCAGCAGCTCCAACGAGGCACGGTTCCTCTATGGCTACACCTTC,CASSSNEARFLYGYTF
TRBJ2-2,TRBV4-3,TRBD2,-,TGCGCCAGCAGCCAGCATCTAGCGGGGGGCCCCACCGGGGAGCTGTTTTTT,CASSQHLAGGPTGELFF
TRBJ1-5,TRBV29-1,TRBD1,-,TGCAGCGTTGCAACTGGGACAGGGAGGCAGCCCCAGCATTTT,CSVATGTGRQPQHF
TRBJ1-3,TRBV7-9,TRBD1,-,TGTGCCGAACACGATACAGGGGGCTCTGGAAACACCATATATTTT,CAEHDTGGSGNTIYF
TRBJ1-5,TRBV7-8,TRBD1,-,TGTGCCAGCAGCCTGGGACAGGGACTTCATAGCAATCAGCCCCAGCATTTT,CASSLGQGLHSNQPQHF
TRBJ2-5,TRBV3-1/TRBV3-2,TRBD1,-,TGTGCCAGCAGCCAAGACGCCAGGGGGCAAGAGACCCAGTACTTC,CASSQDARGQETQYF
TRBJ1-2,TRBV3-1/TRBV3-2,-,-,TGTGCCAGCAGCCCTCGAGTGGCTAACTATGGCTACACCTTC,CASSPRVANYGYTF
TRBJ1-2,TRBV24-1,TRBD1,-,TGTGCCACCAGTGATCCAAGGGGACAGGCTAACTATGGCTACACCTTC,CATSDPRGQANYGYTF
TRBJ1-1,TRBV6-5,TRBD1,-,TGTGCCAGCAGACTCGACAGGGGAAGGAACACTGAAGCTTTCTTT,CASRLDRGRNTEAFF
TRBJ1-6,TRBV3-1/TRBV3-2,-,-,TGTGCCAGCAGCCAAGATTTAACAGTCCATAATTCACCCCTCCACTTT,CASSQDLTVHNSPLHF
TRBJ1-1,TRBV5-1,TRBD1,-,TGCGCCAGCAGCTCCGACAGGGGGCGTGGAGCTTTCTTT,CASSSDRGRGAFF
TRBJ2-5,TRBV5-4,-,-,TGTGCCAGCAGTTCCCGCGACAGCCAAGAGACCCAGTACTTC,CASSSRDSQETQYF
TRBJ2-5,TRBV5-1,TRBD2,-,TGCGCCAGCAGCGAATCCGGGACTAGACAAGAGACCCAGTACTTC,CASSESGTRQETQYF
TRBJ1-1,TRBV4-3,-,-,TGCGCCAGCAGCCAAGAAAGGAGGCTGGGCGGGGACACTGAAGCTTTCTTT,CASSQERRLGGDTEAFF
TRBJ2-1,TRBV6-6,TRBD2,-,TGTGCCAGCTTAAGCGGGAGCTCCTACAATGAGCAGTTCTTC,CASLSGSSYNEQFF
TRBJ2-5,TRBV5-4,TRBD1,-,TGTGCCAGCAGCTTCTTTGCCGTCAGGGGGCCCAGCGGAGAGACCCAGTACTTC,CASSFFAVRGPSGETQYF
TRBJ2-5,TRBV10-1,TRBD2,-,TGCGCCAGCAGTGAGTCCGGACTAGCAGCTAAAGAGACCCAGTACTTC,CASSESGLAAKETQYF
TRBJ1-2,TRBV29-1,-,-,TGCAGCGTCAGGGAATCTGTCCCCGCAGGCAACTATGGCTACACCTTC,CSVRESVPAGNYGYTF
TRBJ2-7,TRBV11-2,-,once,TGTGCCAGCAGCTTATTGGGGGCGGGCTACGAGCAGTACTTC,CASSLLGAGYEQYF
TRBJ1-4,TRBV19,TRBD1,-,TGTGCCAGTAGTTTAAGGACAGGGAGACGCGAAAAACTGTTTTTT,CASSLRTGRREKLFF